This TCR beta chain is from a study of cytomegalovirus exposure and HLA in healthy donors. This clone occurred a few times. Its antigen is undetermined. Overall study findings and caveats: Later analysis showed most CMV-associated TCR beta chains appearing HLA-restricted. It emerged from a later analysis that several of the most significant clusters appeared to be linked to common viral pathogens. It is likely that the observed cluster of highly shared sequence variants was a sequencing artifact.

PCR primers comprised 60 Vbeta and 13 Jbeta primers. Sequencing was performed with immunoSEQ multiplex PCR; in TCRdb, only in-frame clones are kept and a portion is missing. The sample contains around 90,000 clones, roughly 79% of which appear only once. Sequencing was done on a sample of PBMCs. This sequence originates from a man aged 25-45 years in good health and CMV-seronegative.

As DNA, the CDR3 is TGTGCCAGCAGTCAAAGGGACAGGACTGAAGCTTTCTTT. Its translation is CASSQRDRTEAFF. V is TRBV6-5 and J is TRBJ1-1; 8 nucleotides match TRBD1. This CDR3 region has 13 residues. V trimming: 5 bases; J trimming: 5 bases; junction bases outside the gene matches: 4. Germline CDR1 reads MNHEY; CDR2 reads SVGAGI.